Presented here are 16 T cell receptor beta chains from one specimen sequenced in a study of blood T cell repertoires in COVID-19. Clones were sequenced by immunoSEQ multiplex PCR, and TCRdb holds only the in-frame ones, with some missing. Of about 130,000 clones in the sample, 86% were seen once. Specimen: peripheral blood. All receptors come from a human donor in a cohort sampled during active COVID-19.

V gene TRBV14 combines with J gene TRBJ2-4; TRBD2 matches at 10 bases. J was trimmed by 5 bases and V by 0 bases; bases with no gene match: 4. CDR1 and CDR2 (germline): SGHDN, FVKESK. This CDR3 contains 16 residues. As DNA, the CDR3 is TGTGCCAGCAGCCAAGATAATAGCGGGAGGCAAAACATTCAGTACTTC. Its protein is CASSQDNSGRQNIQYF. Together with reference TRBV14 and TRBJ2-4, the CDR3 gives the full variable domain: EAGVTQFPSHSVIEKGQTVTLRCDPISGHDNLYWYRRVMGKEIKFLLHFVKESKQDESGMPNNRFLAERTGGTYSTLKVQPAELEDSGVYFCASSQDNSGRQNIQYFGAGTRLSVL.

J is TRBJ1-1 and V is TRBV24-1, with D perhaps matching TRBD1 (5 bases). The CDR3 is made up of 13 amino acids. Germline V gene data show CDR1 as KGHDR and CDR2 as SFDVKD. Trimming cost V 6 bases and J 4 bases, with 11 bases left between them. CDR3 coding DNA: TGTGCCACCAGTCGGCAGGGTAGCACTGAAGCTTTCTTT. This translates into CATSRQGSTEAFF.

The V call is TRBV2, the J call TRBJ1-1, with D possibly being TRBD1 (5 bases). This CDR3 comprises 15 residues. The V gene lost 6 bases and the J gene lost 3 bases, with 17 bases spanning the gap. CDR1 is SNHLY, CDR2 FYNNEI, per germline. In DNA, the CDR3 is TGTGCCAGCAGCAGGGATCTTACAGGCGACACTGAAGCTTTCTTT. This translates into CASSRDLTGDTEAFF. Supplemented by reference TRBV2 and TRBJ1-1, the full variable domain reads EPEVTQTPSHQVTQMGQEVILRCVPISNHLYFYWYRQILGQKVEFLVSFYNNEISEKSEIFDDQFSVERPDGSNFTLKIRSTKLEDSAMYFCASSRDLTGDTEAFFGQGTRLTVV.

The rearrangement links TRBV19 to TRBJ1-5; unclear D gene. This CDR3 region has 15 residues. With 5 bases removed from V and 0 bases from J, the gap between germline ends came to 11 bases. CDR1 and CDR2 from the germline V gene are LNHDA and SQIVND (reference sequence). The CDR3 nucleotides are TGTGCCAGTAGTTCCCAACTCAATAGCAATCAGCCCCAGCATTTT. Translated: CASSSQLNSNQPQHF. Based on the CDR3 plus reference TRBV19 and TRBJ1-5, the full variable domain is DGGITQSPKYLFRKEGQNVTLSCEQNLNHDAMYWYRQDPGQGLRLIYYSQIVNDFQKGDIAEGYSVSREKKESFPLTVTSAQKNPTAFYLCASSSQLNSNQPQHFGDGTRLSIL.

The V gene is TRBV18, the J gene TRBJ1-6; TRBD1 matches 10 bases. This CDR3 comprises 14 residues. Germline V gives CDR1 KGHSH, CDR2 LQKENI. Losses at the gene ends were 4 bases for V and 8 bases for J; bases not matched to a gene: 2. CDR3 coding DNA: TGTGCCAGCTCACTTGGGACAGGGGATTCACCCCTCCACTTT. Its protein is CASSLGTGDSPLHF. Together with reference TRBV18 and TRBJ1-6, the CDR3 gives the full variable domain: NAGVMQNPRHLVRRRGQEARLRCSPMKGHSHVYWYRQLPEEGLKFMVYLQKENIIDESGMPKERFSAEFPKEGPSILRIQQVVRGDSAAYFCASSLGTGDSPLHFGNGTRLTVT.

The chain uses TRBV19 and TRBJ2-5; 8 nucleotides line up with TRBD2. Germline CDR1 reads LNHDA; CDR2 reads SQIVND (reference sequence). J lost 5 bases, V lost 3 bases, and 5 bases had no gene match. This CDR3 region has 14 residues. In nucleotides, the CDR3 is TGTGCCAGTAGTATTAGGGGCGGGGGGGAGACCCAGTACTTC. Protein: CASSIRGGGETQYF.

The chain joins TRBV5-1 to TRBJ2-2, with 7 bases that match TRBD1. CDR1 is SGHRS, CDR2 YFSETQ, per germline. The CDR3 is 14 amino acids. Trimming cost V 6 bases and J 3 bases; bases outside gene matches: 5. The CDR3 spells CASKGQGDTGELFF. CDR3 in DNA: TGCGCCAGCAAAGGTCAGGGGGACACCGGGGAGCTGTTTTTT.

V and J are TRBV15 and TRBJ1-4, with D maybe TRBD1 (5 bases). This CDR3 region has 18 residues. Germline CDR1 is LNHNV and CDR2 is YYDKDF (reference sequence). V was shortened by 4 bases and J by 0 bases, with 18 bases between the two germline ends. CDR3 in amino acids: CATSNLATAVATNEKLFF. For the CDR3, the DNA is TGTGCCACCAGCAACCTCGCGACAGCCGTTGCAACTAATGAAAAACTGTTTTTT.

This chain's CDR3 is CASSFQINTEAFF. For the CDR3, the DNA is TGTGCCAGCAGCTTCCAGATAAACACTGAAGCTTTCTTT. The gene calls are TRBV7-2 and TRBJ1-1; D unclear. V gave up 3 bases and J gave up 2 bases, with 7 bases separating them. Germline assignment: CDR1 SGHTA and CDR2 FQGNSA. The CDR3 has 13 amino acids.

This clone was detected a few times. The chain is built from TRBV20-1 and TRBJ1-2; D unclear. Germline CDR1 is DFQATT and CDR2 is SNEGSKA (reference sequence). Trimming cost V 6 bases and J 8 bases, with 13 bases left between them. The CDR3 runs 11 residues. CDR3 in DNA: TGCAGTGCCTCGAGGGCGGAGGGCTACACCTTC. This codes for CSASRAEGYTF.

The V call is TRBV7-8, the J call TRBJ2-7; 13 positions match TRBD2. The CDR3 spans 18 residues. Germline CDR1 is SGHVS and CDR2 is FQNEAQ. The junction had 15 bases not matched to a gene; V was cut back by 0 bases and J by 10 bases. In nucleotides, the CDR3 is TGTGCCAGCAGCTTAGCGGCCCCACAAATGACTAGCGGGAGGTTACAGTACTTC. Translated, it gives CASSLAAPQMTSGRLQYF. Together with reference TRBV7-8 and TRBJ2-7, the CDR3 gives the full variable domain: GAGVSQSPRYKVAKRGQDVALRCDPISGHVSLFWYQQALGQGPEFLTYFQNEAQLDKSGLPSDRFFAERPEGSVSTLKIQRTQQEDSAVYLCASSLAAPQMTSGRLQYFGPGTRLTVT.

The chain combines TRBV4-3 with TRBJ2-3; 10 bases are a match to TRBD2. CDR3 length: 16 residues. Unmatched junction bases numbered 6, after V lost 4 bases and J lost 2 bases. CDR1 LGHNA and CDR2 YSLEER come from the germline V gene. The CDR3 sequence is CASSLKTSGITDTQYF. In nucleotides, the CDR3 is TGCGCCAGCAGCCTTAAAACTAGCGGGATCACAGATACGCAGTATTTT.

The chain is built from TRBV5-1 and TRBJ1-5; 7 nucleotides align to TRBD1. V trimming: 0 bases; J trimming: 6 bases; junction bases outside the gene matches: 9. Germline CDR1 is SGHRS and CDR2 is YFSETQ. The CDR3 has 16 residues. DNA for the CDR3: TGCGCCAGCAGCTTGGGTCCTCAGGGGGAAAGTCAGCCCCAGCATTTT. It encodes CASSLGPQGESQPQHF.

The CDR3 bases are TGTGCCAGTAGTACCGGGACATTTAATTATGGCTACACCTTC. Encoded protein: CASSTGTFNYGYTF. The J gene is TRBJ1-2, the V gene TRBV19; D might be TRBD1 (6 bases). Per the germline V gene, CDR1 is LNHDA and CDR2 is SQIVND (reference sequence). CDR3 size: 14 residues. Between the trimmed V and J ends, which lost 4 bases and 5 bases, there was a span of 14 bases.

As DNA, the CDR3 is TGTGCCAGCAGTTATGGAGCGGGAGTGTTCGAGCAGTACTTC. Amino acid sequence: CASSYGAGVFEQYF. The gene calls are TRBV6-2 or TRBV6-3 and TRBJ2-7; TRBD2 agrees at 8 bases. CDR3 length: 14 residues. Trimming took 3 bases from V and 6 from J; bases not matched to a gene: 7. The germline gives CDR1 MNHEY, CDR2 SVGEGT.

This clone was found once. The V call is TRBV15, the J call TRBJ1-5; perhaps TRBD1 as D (6 bases). Germline V lookup: CDR1 LNHNV, CDR2 YYDKDF (reference sequence). Trimming took off 1 base at V and 3 bases at J, with 13 bases between the two ends. This CDR3 comprises 16 residues. CDR3 nucleotide sequence: TGTGCCACCAGCAGAGTGGGGGGGGCCAACAATCAGCCCCAGCATTTT. Translated: CATSRVGGANNQPQHF.